These T cell receptor beta chains were read from a single sample in a study of blood T cell repertoires in COVID-19. TCRdb keeps only in-frame clones here, not all; method: immunoSEQ multiplex PCR. The sample shows hundreds of thousands of clones, 70% to 90% of them seen only once. The sequenced sample was PBMCs or T cells enriched from blood (not recorded which). These receptors all stem from a woman under 30 with acute COVID-19. The CDR3 runs from the conserved cysteine through the conserved F or W. A D gene is named only where the DNA matches it firmly. Size is omitted from some rows. Given values are once, few, many or a class for expanded clones.

few | TRBJ1-2 | TRBV6-4 | TRBD1 | TGTGCCAGCAGGGAGGGACAGTCCCATGGCTACACCTTC | CASREGQSHGYTF
. | TRBJ1-3 | TRBV3-1/TRBV3-2 | . | TGTGCCAGCAGCCCCGGGTCAGAGTTTGGAAACACCATATATTTT | CASSPGSEFGNTIYF
. | TRBJ1-6 | TRBV28 | TRBD1 | TGTGCCAGCCGCAGACAGGGAAATTCACCCCTCCACTTT | CASRRQGNSPLHF
. | TRBJ1-1 | TRBV12-3/TRBV12-4 | TRBD1 | TGTGCCAGCAGCTACAGGGGCGGAACTGAAGCTTTCTTT | CASSYRGGTEAFF
. | TRBJ2-1 | TRBV5-4 | . | TGTGCCAGCAGCAAGGACAGTCCTTCCTACAATGAGCAGTTCTTC | CASSKDSPSYNEQFF
. | TRBJ2-1 | TRBV29-1 | TRBD1 | TGCAGCGTTGACCAGGGGGCCGATGAGCAGTTCTTC | CSVDQGADEQFF
. | TRBJ2-1 | TRBV29-1 | . | TGCAGCGTTGACCTCGGGGGAGATAGCTCCTACAATGAGCAGTTCTTC | CSVDLGGDSSYNEQFF
. | TRBJ1-2 | TRBV9 | . | TGTGCCAGCAGCCGATCAGGATGGGGAGGAGAGGATGGCTACACCTTC | CASSRSGWGGEDGYTF
. | TRBJ1-5 | TRBV4-3 | . | TGCGCCAGCAGCCAAGATTTGGGGGGAAATCAGCCCCAGCATTTT | CASSQDLGGNQPQHF
. | TRBJ2-2 | TRBV7-9 | . | TGTGCCAGCAGCTTAGTATCCGGGGAGCTGTTTTTT | CASSLVSGELFF
. | TRBJ1-1 | TRBV6-2/TRBV6-3 | TRBD1 | TGTGCCAGCAGTAGGGGACAGGGGGCTGAAGCTTTCTTT | CASSRGQGAEAFF
. | TRBJ2-7 | TRBV10-3 | TRBD2 | TGTGCCATCTCTAGCGGGTCCTCCTACGAGCAGTACTTC | CAISSGSSYEQYF
. | TRBJ1-2 | TRBV7-2 | TRBD1 | TGTGCCAGCAGCTCCCGACAGGGGGAGGATGGCTACACCTTC | CASSSRQGEDGYTF
. | TRBJ1-1 | TRBV12-3/TRBV12-4 | . | TGTGCCAGCAGTTTTATTTACACTGAAGCTTTCTTT | CASSFIYTEAFF
. | TRBJ1-6 | TRBV14 | TRBD1 | TGTGCCAGCAGCCAATCGGGACAGAATTCACCCCTCCACTTT | CASSQSGQNSPLHF
. | TRBJ1-1 | TRBV12-3/TRBV12-4 | . | TGTGCCAGCAGTTTGCCAGGGATTGCTTTCTTT | CASSLPGIAFF
few | TRBJ1-2 | TRBV27 | . | TGTGCCAGCAGTTTGGTAAGCCGAGGGTCCGGCTACACCTTC | CASSLVSRGSGYTF
. | TRBJ2-2 | TRBV7-3 | . | TGTGCCAGCAGCCCGCCCGGGTCCCAGACTGGGGAGCTGTTTTTT | CASSPPGSQTGELFF
. | TRBJ2-1 | TRBV7-2 | TRBD2 | TGTGCCAGCAGCTATCCGGGACTAGCGGTCTCTAGCTCCTACAATGAGCAGTTCTTC | CASSYPGLAVSSSYNEQFF
few | TRBJ1-1 | TRBV7-9 | . | TGTGCCAGCAGCTTTCAAGCGAACACTGAAGCTTTCTTT | CASSFQANTEAFF
. | TRBJ2-5 | TRBV7-6 | . | TGTGCCCCCGGCGGCCAAGAGACCCAGTACTTC | CAPGGQETQYF